The clone carrying this T cell receptor beta chain was counted at least ten times. This specimen comes from a study of T cells in Graves' hyperthyroidism and ophthalmopathy. The TCR beta CDR3 regions underwent amplification using RNA transcripts as the source. The HTBI set primed first-round TCR CDR3 RT-PCR. TCRdb re-called the multiplex PCR reads with MiXCR, one entry per CDR3 protein. The sample yields nearly 600,000 distinct CDR3 sequences, about 15% seen once. The sequence was obtained from a woman in her twenties or thirties with Graves' hyperthyroidism that later progressed to Graves' ophthalmopathy. The sequencing sample was made of blood.

The CDR3 nucleotides are TGTGCCAGCAGAGGACTAGCGGCGCCAGATACGCAGTATTTT. Its protein is CASRGLAAPDTQYF. V usage is TRBV6-1 and J usage is TRBJ2-3; 10 bases are shared with TRBD2. With 6 bases clipped from V and 4 bases from J, the junction kept 4 bases outside the gene matches. Germline CDR1 MNHNS, CDR2 SASEGT. The CDR3 is made up of 14 amino acids.